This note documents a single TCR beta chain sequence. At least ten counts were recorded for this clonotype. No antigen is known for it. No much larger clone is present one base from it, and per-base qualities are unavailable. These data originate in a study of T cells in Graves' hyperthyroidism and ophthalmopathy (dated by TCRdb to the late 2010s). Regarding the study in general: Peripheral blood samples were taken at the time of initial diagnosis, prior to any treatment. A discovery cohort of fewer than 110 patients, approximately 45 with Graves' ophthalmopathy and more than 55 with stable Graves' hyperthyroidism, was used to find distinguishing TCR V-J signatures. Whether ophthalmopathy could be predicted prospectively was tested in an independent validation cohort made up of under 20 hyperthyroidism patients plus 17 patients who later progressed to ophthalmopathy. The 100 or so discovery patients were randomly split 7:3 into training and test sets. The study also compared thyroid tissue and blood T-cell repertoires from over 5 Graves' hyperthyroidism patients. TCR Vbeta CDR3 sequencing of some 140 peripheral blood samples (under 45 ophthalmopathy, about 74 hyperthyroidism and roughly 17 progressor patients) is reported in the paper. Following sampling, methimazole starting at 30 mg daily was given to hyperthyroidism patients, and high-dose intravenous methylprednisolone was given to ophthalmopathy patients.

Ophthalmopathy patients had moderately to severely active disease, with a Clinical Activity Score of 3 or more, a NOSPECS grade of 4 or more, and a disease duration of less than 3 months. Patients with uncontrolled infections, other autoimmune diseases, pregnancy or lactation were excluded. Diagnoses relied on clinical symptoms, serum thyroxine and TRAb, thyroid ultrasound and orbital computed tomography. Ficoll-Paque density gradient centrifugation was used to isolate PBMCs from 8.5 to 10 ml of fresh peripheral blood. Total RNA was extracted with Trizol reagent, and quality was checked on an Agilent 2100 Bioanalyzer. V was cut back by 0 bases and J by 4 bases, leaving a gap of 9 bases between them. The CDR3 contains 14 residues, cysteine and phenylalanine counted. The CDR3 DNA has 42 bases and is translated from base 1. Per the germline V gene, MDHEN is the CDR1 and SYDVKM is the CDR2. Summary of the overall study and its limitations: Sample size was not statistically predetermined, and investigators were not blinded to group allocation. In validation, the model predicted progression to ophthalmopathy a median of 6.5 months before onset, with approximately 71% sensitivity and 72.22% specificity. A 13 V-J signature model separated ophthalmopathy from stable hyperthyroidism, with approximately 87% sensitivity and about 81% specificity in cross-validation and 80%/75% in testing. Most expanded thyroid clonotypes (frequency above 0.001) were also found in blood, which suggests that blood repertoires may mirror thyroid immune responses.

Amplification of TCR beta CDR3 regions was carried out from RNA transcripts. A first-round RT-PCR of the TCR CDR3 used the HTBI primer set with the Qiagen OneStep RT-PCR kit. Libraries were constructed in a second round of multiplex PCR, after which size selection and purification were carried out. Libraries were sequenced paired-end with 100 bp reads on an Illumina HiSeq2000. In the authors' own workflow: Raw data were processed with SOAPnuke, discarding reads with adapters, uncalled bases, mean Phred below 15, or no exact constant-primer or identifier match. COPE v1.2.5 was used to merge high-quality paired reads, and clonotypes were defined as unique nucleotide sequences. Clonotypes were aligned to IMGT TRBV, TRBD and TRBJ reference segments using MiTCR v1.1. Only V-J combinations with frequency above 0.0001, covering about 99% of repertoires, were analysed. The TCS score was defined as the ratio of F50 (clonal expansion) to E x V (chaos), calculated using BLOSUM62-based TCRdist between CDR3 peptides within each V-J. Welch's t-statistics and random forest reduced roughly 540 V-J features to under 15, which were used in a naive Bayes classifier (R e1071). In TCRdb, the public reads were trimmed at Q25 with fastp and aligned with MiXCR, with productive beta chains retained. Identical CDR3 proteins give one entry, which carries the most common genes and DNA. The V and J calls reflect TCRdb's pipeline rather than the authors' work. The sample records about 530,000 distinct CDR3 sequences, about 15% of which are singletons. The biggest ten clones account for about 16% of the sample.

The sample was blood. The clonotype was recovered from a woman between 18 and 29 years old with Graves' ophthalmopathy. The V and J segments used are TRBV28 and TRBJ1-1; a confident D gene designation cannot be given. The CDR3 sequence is CASSLWSTGTEAFF. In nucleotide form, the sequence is TGTGCCAGCAGTTTATGGTCTACGGGCACTGAAGCTTTCTTT.